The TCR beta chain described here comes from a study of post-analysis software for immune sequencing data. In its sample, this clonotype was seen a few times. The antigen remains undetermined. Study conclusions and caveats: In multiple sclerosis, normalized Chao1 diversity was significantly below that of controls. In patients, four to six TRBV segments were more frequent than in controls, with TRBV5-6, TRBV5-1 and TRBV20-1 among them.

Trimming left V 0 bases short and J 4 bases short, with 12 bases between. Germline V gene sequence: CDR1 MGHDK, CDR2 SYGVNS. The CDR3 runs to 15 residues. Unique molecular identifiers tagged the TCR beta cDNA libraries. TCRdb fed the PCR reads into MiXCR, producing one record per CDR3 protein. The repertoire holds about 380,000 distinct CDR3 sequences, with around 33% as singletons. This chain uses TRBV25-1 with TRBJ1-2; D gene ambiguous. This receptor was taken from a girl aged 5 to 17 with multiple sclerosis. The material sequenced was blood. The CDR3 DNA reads TGTGCCAGCAGTGAATATAGGCAGGAGGGCTATGGCTACACCTTC. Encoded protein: CASSEYRQEGYGYTF.